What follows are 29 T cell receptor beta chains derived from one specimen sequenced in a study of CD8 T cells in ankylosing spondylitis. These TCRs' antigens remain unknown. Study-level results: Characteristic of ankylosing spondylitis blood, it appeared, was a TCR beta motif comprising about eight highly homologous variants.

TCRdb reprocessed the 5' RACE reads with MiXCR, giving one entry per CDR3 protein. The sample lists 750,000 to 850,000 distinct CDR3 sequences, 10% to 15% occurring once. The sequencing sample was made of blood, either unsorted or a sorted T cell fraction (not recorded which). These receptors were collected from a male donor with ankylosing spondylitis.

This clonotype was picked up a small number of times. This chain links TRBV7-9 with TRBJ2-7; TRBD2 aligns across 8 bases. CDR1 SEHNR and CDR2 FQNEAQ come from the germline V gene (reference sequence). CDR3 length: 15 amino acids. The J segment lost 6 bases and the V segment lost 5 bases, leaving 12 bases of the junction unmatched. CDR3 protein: CASSQHREGSSEQYF. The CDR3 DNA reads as TGTGCCAGCAGCCAGCATCGGGAGGGGTCGAGCGAGCAGTACTTC.

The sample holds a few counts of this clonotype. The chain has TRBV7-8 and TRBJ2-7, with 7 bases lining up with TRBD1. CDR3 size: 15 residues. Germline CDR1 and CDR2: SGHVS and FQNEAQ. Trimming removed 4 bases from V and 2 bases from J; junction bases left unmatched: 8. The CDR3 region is CASSWPGQRAYEQYF. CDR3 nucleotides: TGTGCCAGCAGCTGGCCGGGACAGAGAGCCTACGAGCAGTACTTC.

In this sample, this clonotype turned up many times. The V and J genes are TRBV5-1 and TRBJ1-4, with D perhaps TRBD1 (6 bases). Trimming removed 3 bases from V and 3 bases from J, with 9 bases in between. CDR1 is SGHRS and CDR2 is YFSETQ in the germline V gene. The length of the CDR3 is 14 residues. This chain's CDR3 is CASSSRGSNEKLFF. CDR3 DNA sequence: TGCGCCAGCAGCTCTAGGGGGTCTAATGAAAAACTGTTTTTT.

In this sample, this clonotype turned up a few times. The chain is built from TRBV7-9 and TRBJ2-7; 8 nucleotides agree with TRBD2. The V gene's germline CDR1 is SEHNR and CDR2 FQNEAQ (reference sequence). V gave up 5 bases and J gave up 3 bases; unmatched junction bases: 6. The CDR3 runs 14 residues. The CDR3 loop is CASSTLADLYEQYF. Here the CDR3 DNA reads TGTGCCAGCAGCACACTAGCGGACCTCTACGAGCAGTACTTC.

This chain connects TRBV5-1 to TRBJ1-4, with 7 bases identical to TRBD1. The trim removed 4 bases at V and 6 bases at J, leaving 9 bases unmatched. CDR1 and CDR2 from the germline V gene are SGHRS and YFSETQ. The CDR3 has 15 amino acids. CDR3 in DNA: TGCGCCAGCAGCCTATTTTGGGACAGAGATGAAAAACTGTTTTTT. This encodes CASSLFWDRDEKLFF.

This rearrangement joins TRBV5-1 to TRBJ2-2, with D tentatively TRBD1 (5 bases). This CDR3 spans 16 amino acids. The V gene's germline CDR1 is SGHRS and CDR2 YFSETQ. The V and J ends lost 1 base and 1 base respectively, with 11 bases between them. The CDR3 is CASSLPTVLNTGELFF. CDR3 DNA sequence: TGCGCCAGCAGCTTGCCGACAGTGTTGAACACCGGGGAGCTGTTTTTT.

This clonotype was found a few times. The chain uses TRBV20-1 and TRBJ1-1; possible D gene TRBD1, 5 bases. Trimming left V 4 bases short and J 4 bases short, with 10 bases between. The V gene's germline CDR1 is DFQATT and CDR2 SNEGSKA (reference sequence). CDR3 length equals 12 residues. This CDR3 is CSATTARTEAFF. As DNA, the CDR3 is TGCAGTGCTACGACAGCTCGCACTGAAGCTTTCTTT.

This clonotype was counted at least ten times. This CDR3 is CSAGTSGGGPQYF. CDR3 sequence (DNA): TGCAGTGCGGGGACTAGCGGGGGTGGTCCGCAGTACTTC. The chain combines TRBV20-1 with TRBJ2-7; 14 bases are shared with TRBD2. The CDR3 contains 13 residues. J gave up 9 bases and V 6 bases, and 7 bases lay outside the gene matches. Per germline, CDR1 DFQATT and CDR2 SNEGSKA (reference sequence).

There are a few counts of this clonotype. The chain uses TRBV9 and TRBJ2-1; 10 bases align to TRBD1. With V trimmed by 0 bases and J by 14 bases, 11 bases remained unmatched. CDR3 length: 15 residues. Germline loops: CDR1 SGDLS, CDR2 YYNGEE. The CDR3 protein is CASSVGGTGASTKFF. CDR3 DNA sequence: TGTGCCAGCAGCGTAGGTGGGACAGGGGCCAGTACTAAGTTCTTC.

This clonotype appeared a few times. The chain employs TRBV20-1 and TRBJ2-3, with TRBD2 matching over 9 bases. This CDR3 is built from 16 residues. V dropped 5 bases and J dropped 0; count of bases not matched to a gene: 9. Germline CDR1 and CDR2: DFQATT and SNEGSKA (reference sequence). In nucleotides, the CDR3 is TGCAGTGCTGAAGACCCTAGCGGGGCTAGCACAGATACGCAGTATTTT. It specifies CSAEDPSGASTDTQYF.

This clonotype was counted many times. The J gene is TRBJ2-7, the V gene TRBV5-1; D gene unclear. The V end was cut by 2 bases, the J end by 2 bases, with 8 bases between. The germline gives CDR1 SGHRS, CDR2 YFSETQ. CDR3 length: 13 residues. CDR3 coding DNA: TGCGCCAGCAGCTTTGGGCCTCCCTACGAGCAGTACTTC. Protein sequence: CASSFGPPYEQYF.

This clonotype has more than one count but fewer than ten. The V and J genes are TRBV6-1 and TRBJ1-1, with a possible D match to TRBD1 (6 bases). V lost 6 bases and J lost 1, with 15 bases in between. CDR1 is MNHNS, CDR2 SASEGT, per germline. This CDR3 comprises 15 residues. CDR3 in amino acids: CASRNARGWNTEAFF. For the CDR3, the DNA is TGTGCCAGCAGAAACGCCAGGGGCTGGAACACTGAAGCTTTCTTT.

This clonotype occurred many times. CDR3 amino acids: CSASRTGPQETQYF. The CDR3 DNA sequence: TGCAGTGCGAGTAGGACAGGACCCCAAGAGACCCAGTACTTC. The rearrangement joins TRBV20-1 to TRBJ2-5, with 7 positions matching TRBD1. J was trimmed by 1 base and V by 6 bases; bases with no gene match: 8. The CDR3 consists of 14 residues. Germline V CDR1 and CDR2: DFQATT, SNEGSKA (reference sequence).

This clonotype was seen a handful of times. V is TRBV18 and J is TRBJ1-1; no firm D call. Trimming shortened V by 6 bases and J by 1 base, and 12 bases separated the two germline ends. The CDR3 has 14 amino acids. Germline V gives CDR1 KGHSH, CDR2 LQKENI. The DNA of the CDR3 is TGTGCCAGCTCCTCTTCGGGTACGAACACTGAAGCTTTCTTT. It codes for CASSSSGTNTEAFF.

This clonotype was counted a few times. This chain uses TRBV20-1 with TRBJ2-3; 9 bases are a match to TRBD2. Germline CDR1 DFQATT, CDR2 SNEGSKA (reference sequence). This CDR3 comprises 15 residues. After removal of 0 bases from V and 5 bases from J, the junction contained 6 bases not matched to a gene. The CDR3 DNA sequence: TGCAGTGCTAGAGATTCCGCTAGCGGGGAAGATACGCAGTATTTT. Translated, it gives CSARDSASGEDTQYF.

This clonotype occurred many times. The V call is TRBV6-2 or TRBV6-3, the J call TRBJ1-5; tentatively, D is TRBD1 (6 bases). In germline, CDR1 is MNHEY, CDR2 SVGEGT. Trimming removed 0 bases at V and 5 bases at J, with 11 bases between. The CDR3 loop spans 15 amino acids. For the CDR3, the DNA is TGTGCCAGCAGTTACTCTGGGCAGGGGTATCAGCCCCAGCATTTT. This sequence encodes CASSYSGQGYQPQHF.

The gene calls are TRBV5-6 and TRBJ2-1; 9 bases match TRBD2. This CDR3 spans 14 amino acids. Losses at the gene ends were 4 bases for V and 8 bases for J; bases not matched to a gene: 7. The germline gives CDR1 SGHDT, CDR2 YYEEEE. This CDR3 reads CASSVAGEADEQFF. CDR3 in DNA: TGTGCCAGCAGCGTAGCGGGAGAGGCAGATGAGCAGTTCTTC.

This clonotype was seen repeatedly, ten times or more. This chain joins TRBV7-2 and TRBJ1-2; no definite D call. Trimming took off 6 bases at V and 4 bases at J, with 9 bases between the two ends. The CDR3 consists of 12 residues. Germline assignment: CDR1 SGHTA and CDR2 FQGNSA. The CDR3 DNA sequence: TGTGCCAGCAGTTTATTGGGCTATGGCTACACCTTC. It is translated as CASSLLGYGYTF.

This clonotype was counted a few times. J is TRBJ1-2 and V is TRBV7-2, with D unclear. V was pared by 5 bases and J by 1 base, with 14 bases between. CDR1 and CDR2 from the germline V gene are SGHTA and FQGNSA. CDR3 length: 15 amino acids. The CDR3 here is CASSRPSGSNYGYTF. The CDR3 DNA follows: TGTGCCAGCAGCCGACCCTCGGGCAGTAACTATGGCTACACCTTC.

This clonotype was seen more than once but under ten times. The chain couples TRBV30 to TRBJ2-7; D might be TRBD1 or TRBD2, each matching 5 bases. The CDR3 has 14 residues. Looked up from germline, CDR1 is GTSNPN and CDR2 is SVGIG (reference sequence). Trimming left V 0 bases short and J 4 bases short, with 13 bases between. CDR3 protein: CAWSVFGTDYEQYF. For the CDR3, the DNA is TGTGCCTGGAGTGTCTTCGGGACCGATTACGAGCAGTACTTC.

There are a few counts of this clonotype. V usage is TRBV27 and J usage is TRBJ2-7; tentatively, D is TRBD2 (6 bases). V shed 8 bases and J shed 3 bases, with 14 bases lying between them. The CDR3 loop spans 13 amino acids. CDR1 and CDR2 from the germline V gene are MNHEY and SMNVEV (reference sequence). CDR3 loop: CASRLLEGYEQYF. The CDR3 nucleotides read TGTGCCAGCCGCTTGTTGGAGGGCTACGAGCAGTACTTC.

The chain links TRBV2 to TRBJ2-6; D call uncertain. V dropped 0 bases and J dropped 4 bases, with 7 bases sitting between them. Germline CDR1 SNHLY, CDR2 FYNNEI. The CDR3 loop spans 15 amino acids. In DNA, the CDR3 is TGTGCCAGCAGTGAAGCGTCGGTAGGGGCCAACGTCCTGACTTTC. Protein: CASSEASVGANVLTF.

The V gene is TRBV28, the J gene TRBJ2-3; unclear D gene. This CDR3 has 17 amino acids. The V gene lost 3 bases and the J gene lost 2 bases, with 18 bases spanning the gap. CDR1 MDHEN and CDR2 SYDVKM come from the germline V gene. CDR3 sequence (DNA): TGTGCCAGCAGTTTTCTTCCCGACCACGGGCTCACAGATACGCAGTATTTT. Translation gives CASSFLPDHGLTDTQYF.

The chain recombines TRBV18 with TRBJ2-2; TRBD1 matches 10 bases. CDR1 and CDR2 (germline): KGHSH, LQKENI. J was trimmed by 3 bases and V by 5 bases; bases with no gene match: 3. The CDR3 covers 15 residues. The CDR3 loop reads CASSDGTGDTGELFF. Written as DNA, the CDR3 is TGTGCCAGCTCAGACGGGACAGGGGACACCGGGGAGCTGTTTTTT.

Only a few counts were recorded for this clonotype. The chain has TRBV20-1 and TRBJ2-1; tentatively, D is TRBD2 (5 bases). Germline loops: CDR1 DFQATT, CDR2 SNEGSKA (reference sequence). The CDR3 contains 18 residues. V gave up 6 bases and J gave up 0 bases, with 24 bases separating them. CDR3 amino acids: CSATAQGRGLISYNEQFF. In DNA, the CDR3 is TGCAGTGCGACCGCCCAAGGGAGAGGACTGATCTCCTACAATGAGCAGTTCTTC.

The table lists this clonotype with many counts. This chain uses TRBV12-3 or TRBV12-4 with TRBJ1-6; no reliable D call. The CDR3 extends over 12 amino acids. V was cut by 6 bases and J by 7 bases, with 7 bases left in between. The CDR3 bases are TGTGCCAGCAGCCCTCCAAATTCACCCCTCCACTTT. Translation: CASSPPNSPLHF.

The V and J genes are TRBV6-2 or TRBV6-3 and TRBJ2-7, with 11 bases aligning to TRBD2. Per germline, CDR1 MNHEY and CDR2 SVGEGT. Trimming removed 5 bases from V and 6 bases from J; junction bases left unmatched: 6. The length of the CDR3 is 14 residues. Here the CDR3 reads CASSALAGAVEQYF. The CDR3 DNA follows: TGTGCCAGCAGTGCACTAGCGGGGGCGGTCGAGCAGTACTTC.

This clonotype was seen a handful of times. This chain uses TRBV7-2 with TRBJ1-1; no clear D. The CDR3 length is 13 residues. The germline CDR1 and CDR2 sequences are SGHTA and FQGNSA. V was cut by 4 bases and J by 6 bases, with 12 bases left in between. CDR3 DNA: TGTGCCAGCAGCTGGGCGGTGGACGCTGAAGCTTTCTTT. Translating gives CASSWAVDAEAFF.

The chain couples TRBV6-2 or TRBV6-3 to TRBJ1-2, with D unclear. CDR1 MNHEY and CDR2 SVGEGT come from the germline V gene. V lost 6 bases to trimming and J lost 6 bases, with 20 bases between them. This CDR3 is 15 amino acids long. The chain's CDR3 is CASRRSSMISDGYTF. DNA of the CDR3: TGTGCCAGCAGGCGCTCTTCTATGATCTCCGATGGCTACACCTTC.